This entry describes one TCR beta chain. V was shortened by 5 bases and J by 5 bases, with 13 bases between the two germline ends. Germline V CDR1 and CDR2: MDHEN, SYDVKM. The CDR3 totals 14 residues. This specimen belongs to a study of control samples from healthy donors and cancer patients. Produced via immunoSEQ multiplex PCR; TCRdb's table is partial and in-frame only. The table lists about 100,000 clones, roughly 80% of them singletons. The sequenced sample was blood. This chain joins TRBV28 and TRBJ1-5, with a tentative D call TRBD1 (5 bases). The clonotype was recovered from a man under 40 in good health. This CDR3 reads CASSPVGAYQPQHF. For the CDR3, the DNA is TGTGCCAGCAGTCCAGTAGGGGCATATCAGCCCCAGCATTTT. Full variable domain (remainder filled in from reference TRBV28 and TRBJ1-5): DVKVTQSSRYLVKRTGEKVFLECVQDMDHENMFWYRQDPGLGLRLIYFSYDVKMKEKGDIPEGYSVSREKKERFSLILESASTNQTSMYLCASSPVGAYQPQHFGDGTRLSIL.